A selection of T cell receptor beta chains follows, all from one sample in a study of cytomegalovirus exposure and HLA in healthy donors. Sequencing was performed with immunoSEQ multiplex PCR; in TCRdb, only in-frame clones are kept and a portion is missing. The sample includes approximately 130,000 clones, about 85% of them seen just once. The sequencing sample was made of PBMCs. These receptors came from a boy younger than 18 in good health and CMV-seronegative. CDR3s leave out the opening cysteine and the closing phenylalanine or tryptophan.

V gene,J gene,CDR3 protein
TRBV10-1,TRBJ2-7,ASSGTVYEQY
TRBV18,TRBJ2-7,ASSPPGQGSDEQY
TRBV2,TRBJ1-6,ASSLDRGGNSPLH
TRBV6-1,TRBJ1-2,ASSRRGLPYGYT
TRBV5-6,TRBJ2-1,ASSPRTRAYNEQF
TRBV29-1,-,SVGTSERGYEQY
TRBV5-4,TRBJ1-6,ASSLATVSSYNSPLH
TRBV4-2,TRBJ1-4,ASSQGPDIPATNEKLF
TRBV5-4,TRBJ2-1,ASSLVLASGNEQF
TRBV28,TRBJ2-3,ASRSGGNSDTQY
TRBV2,TRBJ2-7,ASSEMDYYEQY
TRBV6-5,TRBJ2-7,ASSYRQGTYEQY
TRBV7-3,TRBJ2-3,ASSFGSGVTDTQY
TRBV7-2,TRBJ2-3,ASSVQGFRDTQY
TRBV25-1,TRBJ1-3,ASSDSLSGNTIY
TRBV5-1,TRBJ2-2,ASGEQGTSGELF
TRBV5-5,TRBJ1-5,ASSSANRVGDGNQPQH
TRBV7-9,TRBJ1-2,ASSYGEPGSDGYT
TRBV30,TRBJ2-7,AWSRIAGGLSYEQY
TRBV6-1,TRBJ2-1,ASSLRQGSPNEQF
TRBV9,TRBJ2-7,ASSVGGGSEQY
TRBV5-4,TRBJ1-5,ASSFSRDRVHYNQPQH
TRBV5-1,TRBJ1-2,ASSPDREAYT
TRBV5-6,TRBJ2-7,ASSLVGAGGAYEQY
TRBV7-9,TRBJ1-4,ASSSEGRGGEKLF
TRBV11-2,TRBJ2-7,ASSLDPPGLGSEGYEQY
TRBV19,TRBJ2-7,ASSIEGGFSYEQY
TRBV19,TRBJ1-3,ASSNGGSGNTIY
TRBV27,TRBJ2-2,ASSSPGPGELF
TRBV19,TRBJ2-7,ASGTLYEQY
TRBV15,TRBJ2-3,ATSSSGGATDTQY
TRBV7-2,TRBJ1-3,ASSLDPGQRNTIY
TRBV5-3,TRBJ1-5,ARSLACDRNLNQPQH
TRBV7-8,TRBJ1-1,ASSPRSGNTEAF
TRBV19,TRBJ2-3,ATKQEYGDTQY
TRBV4-2,TRBJ1-1,ASSHPGQKNTEAF
TRBV4-2,TRBJ1-2,ASSHTGGTYGYT
TRBV5-4,TRBJ2-5,ASSPATILQETQY
TRBV27,TRBJ1-5,ASSLTSGKQQPQH
TRBV27,TRBJ1-1,ASRKTGGGTEAF
TRBV27,TRBJ1-2,ASSPDRGGYT
TRBV4-2,TRBJ2-3,ASSPTNPGADTQY
TRBV4-1,TRBJ2-3,ASREGVSSTDTQY
TRBV19,TRBJ2-7,ASSQKSTQIYEQY
TRBV5-4,TRBJ2-1,ASSLPVTPNEQF
TRBV7-2,TRBJ2-3,ASSLVLQGGPKDTQY
TRBV13,TRBJ2-3,ASSLSQITDTQY
TRBV6-6,TRBJ1-1,ASSSAGRTEAF
TRBV5-1,TRBJ1-1,ASSDQGNTEAF
TRBV27,TRBJ1-1,ASRKRADRRNSEAF
TRBV27,TRBJ2-7,ASSRRGWHEQY
TRBV7-9,TRBJ1-2,ASSRPGGGYT
TRBV6-1,TRBJ2-7,ASRALAGSYEQY
TRBV6-1,TRBJ2-5,ASSGLAGGETQY
TRBV30,TRBJ2-3,AWSQGLGTDTQY
TRBV6-1,TRBJ2-3,ASSHLTDTQY